This T cell receptor (beta chain) comes out of a study of T cells in localized non-small cell lung cancer. General study results and limits: Maximal T cell clonality occurred in uninvolved adjacent lung, with tumor ranking below it. A higher density of T cells in blood coincided with extended overall survival. A single tumor region was sequenced, leaving heterogeneity possible. In adjacent lung appeared a median roughly 56 of the top 100 tumor clones.

This clone was picked up one time. What it recognizes is unknown. Generated by immunoSEQ multiplex PCR, the TCRdb table keeps only in-frame clones and is missing some. Among around 25,000 clones listed, more than 85% were seen once. The CDR3 loop spans 18 amino acids. The germline V gene has CDR1 MDHEN and CDR2 SYDVKM. V lost 2 bases to trimming and J lost 3 bases, with 20 bases between them. The clonotype originates from a woman aged 40 to 75 with stage I lung adenocarcinoma. J is TRBJ1-5 and V is TRBV28; D call uncertain. The sequencing used peripheral blood, collected before any cancer treatment. The CDR3 sequence is CASSLNRRGGTFNQPQHF. In DNA, the CDR3 is TGTGCCAGCAGTTTAAACAGAAGAGGTGGCACCTTCAATCAGCCCCAGCATTTT. Using reference TRBV28 and TRBJ1-5 for the parts outside the CDR3, the full variable domain is DVKVTQSSRYLVKRTGEKVFLECVQDMDHENMFWYRQDPGLGLRLIYFSYDVKMKEKGDIPEGYSVSREKKERFSLILESASTNQTSMYLCASSLNRRGGTFNQPQHFGDGTRLSIL.